What follows are 20 T cell receptor beta chains derived from one specimen sequenced in a study of PD-1 blockade in mismatch repair-deficient tumors. Generated by immunoSEQ multiplex PCR, the TCRdb table keeps only in-frame clones and is missing some. The data show some 120,000 clones, with around nine tenths seen just once and about 12% held by the top ten. Specimen: peripheral blood, collected approximately 71 weeks after starting pembrolizumab. The receptors here all came from an adult with mismatch repair-deficient cancer.

The J gene is TRBJ2-7, the V gene TRBV6-5; 7 positions agree with TRBD1. The germline gives CDR1 MNHEY, CDR2 SVGAGI. The V and J ends lost 0 bases and 5 bases, in that order; junction bases with no gene match: 7. The CDR3 contains 15 residues. For the CDR3, the DNA is TGTGCCAGCAGTTACTCGACAGGGTCGAGTAACGAGCAGTACTTC. This translates into CASSYSTGSSNEQYF.

This sequence joins TRBV27 and TRBJ2-3; 7 nucleotides line up with TRBD2. The germline gives CDR1 MNHEY, CDR2 SMNVEV (reference sequence). The trim removed 8 bases at V and 5 bases at J, leaving 16 bases unmatched. This CDR3 contains 16 residues. The CDR3 region is CASRSFWRERGDTQYF. The CDR3 nucleotides are TGTGCCAGCCGATCTTTTTGGCGGGAGCGGGGAGATACGCAGTATTTT.

By share, this clone counts as medium-sized. The gene calls are TRBV30 and TRBJ1-1, with TRBD1 as a possible D gene (6 bases). The V end was cut by 2 bases, the J end by 1 base, with 17 bases between. The CDR3 contains 16 residues. The germline CDR1 and CDR2 sequences are GTSNPN and SVGIG (reference sequence). CDR3 DNA: TGTGCCTGGAGTCAAAGAGGCAGGGGATCGAACACTGAAGCTTTCTTT. Translation gives CAWSQRGRGSNTEAFF. The full variable domain, in which reference TRBV30 and TRBJ1-1 provide the parts outside the CDR3, is SQTIHQWPATLVQPVGSPLSLECTVEGTSNPNLYWYRQAAGRGLQLLFYSVGIGQISSEVPQNLSASRPQDRQFILSSKKLLLSDSGFYLCAWSQRGRGSNTEAFFGQGTRLTVV.

The chain carries TRBV18 and TRBJ2-1; 10 positions agree with TRBD2. With V trimmed by 2 bases and J by 8 bases, 9 bases remained unmatched. From germline, CDR1 is KGHSH and CDR2 LQKENI. The CDR3 contains 16 residues. The CDR3, as DNA: TGTGCCAGCTCACCAATACCTAGCGGGAGAGGCCATGAGCAGTTCTTC. This encodes CASSPIPSGRGHEQFF.

The rearrangement uses TRBV18 and TRBJ1-3; 7 bases align to TRBD1. CDR3 length equals 15 residues. CDR1 KGHSH and CDR2 LQKENI come from the germline V gene. V lost 5 bases, J lost 0 bases, and 4 bases stayed unmatched. The CDR3 region is CASSGQAHSGNTIYF. CDR3 DNA: TGTGCCAGCTCAGGACAGGCCCACTCTGGAAACACCATATATTTT.

The chain has TRBV4-3 and TRBJ1-1; D is unclear. CDR3 size: 14 residues. In germline, CDR1 is LGHNA, CDR2 YSLEER. Between the trimmed V and J ends, which lost 1 base and 2 bases, there was a span of 8 bases. The CDR3 reads CASSQGWANTEAFF. DNA for the CDR3: TGCGCCAGCAGCCAAGGGTGGGCTAACACTGAAGCTTTCTTT.

The rearrangement links TRBV11-2 to TRBJ1-2; D not resolved. Germline CDR1 is SGHAT and CDR2 is FQNNGV. V lost 7 bases and J 5 bases, leaving 17 bases between the germline ends. CDR3 length equals 14 residues. The CDR3 is CASTLDPPYYGYTF. In DNA form, the CDR3 reads TGTGCCAGCACCCTTGACCCCCCCTATTATGGCTACACCTTC.

The chain combines TRBV14 with TRBJ1-1; D uncertain. This CDR3 has 13 amino acids. Germline values: CDR1 SGHDN, CDR2 FVKESK. V lost 3 bases to trimming and J lost 5 bases, with 10 bases between them. This CDR3 reads CASSQHPRTEAFF. The CDR3 DNA reads as TGTGCCAGCAGCCAGCACCCCCGGACTGAAGCTTTCTTT.

The rearrangement joins TRBV11-2 to TRBJ1-2, with 11 bases aligning to TRBD1. The CDR3 contains 17 residues. Germline V CDR1 and CDR2: SGHAT, FQNNGV. V lost 6 bases to trimming and J lost 2 bases; unmatched junction nucleotides: 11. The CDR3 nucleotides read TGTGCCAGCAGGCACCCGGGGACAGGGGGTTTCAACTATGGCTACACCTTC. Translated: CASRHPGTGGFNYGYTF.

This rearrangement joins TRBV27 to TRBJ2-5; 8 nucleotides match TRBD1. Germline loops: CDR1 MNHEY, CDR2 SMNVEV (reference sequence). With 2 bases clipped from V and 1 base from J, the junction kept 3 bases outside the gene matches. The CDR3 has 15 amino acids. CDR3: CASSLRDRPQETQYF. The CDR3 coding sequence is TGTGCCAGCAGTTTAAGGGACAGGCCCCAAGAGACCCAGTACTTC.

This clone has a single count. This sequence joins TRBV27 and TRBJ2-1; D is undetermined. This CDR3 contains 13 residues. V lost 5 bases, J lost 3 bases, and 8 bases lay in between. In germline, CDR1 is MNHEY, CDR2 SMNVEV (reference sequence). The CDR3 nucleotides read TGTGCCAGCAGTCTTCGGGTCTACAATGAGCAGTTCTTC. It translates to CASSLRVYNEQFF.

V is TRBV6-5 and J is TRBJ2-7; 8 nucleotides agree with TRBD2. CDR3 length: 15 residues. Germline CDR1 and CDR2: MNHEY and SVGAGI. V was clipped by 6 bases and J by 2 bases; unmatched bases: 9. DNA for the CDR3: TGTGCCAGCAGCTACGGGCGGGAGGCAACCTACGAGCAGTACTTC. Translation gives CASSYGREATYEQYF.

This chain joins TRBV19 and TRBJ2-1; D remains unclear. V was trimmed by 1 base and J by 5 bases, leaving 12 bases between them. CDR3 length equals 15 residues. Per the germline V gene, CDR1 is LNHDA and CDR2 is SQIVND (reference sequence). The chain's CDR3 is CASSIALGPNNEQFF. CDR3 DNA: TGTGCCAGTAGTATAGCATTGGGTCCTAACAATGAGCAGTTCTTC.

The chain is built from TRBV5-4 and TRBJ1-1; D remains unclear. Trimming stripped 1 base from V and 5 bases from J, with 12 bases between. This CDR3 has 14 amino acids. From germline, CDR1 is SGHNT and CDR2 YYREEE (reference sequence). The CDR3 region is CASSLPGRRTEAFF. The CDR3 region has the DNA TGTGCCAGCAGCTTGCCGGGGAGAAGGACTGAAGCTTTCTTT.

This chain links TRBV10-3 with TRBJ2-2; 9 nucleotides agree with TRBD1. Germline CDR1 and CDR2: ENHRY and SYGVKD. The CDR3 consists of 18 residues. The V segment lost 3 bases and the J segment 2 bases; nucleotides outside the gene matches: 10. CDR3 sequence (DNA): TGTGCCATCAGTGATGGGACAGGGTCGGTACCAAACACCGGGGAGCTGTTTTTT. The encoded protein is CAISDGTGSVPNTGELFF.

The V and J genes are TRBV28 and TRBJ2-5; 8 nucleotides match TRBD1. V shed 1 base and J 5 bases; nucleotides not matched to a gene: 9. CDR3 length: 16 residues. Germline values: CDR1 MDHEN, CDR2 SYDVKM. This CDR3 is CASSLYQAGGVETQYF. The CDR3 region has the DNA TGTGCCAGCAGTTTATATCAGGCAGGGGGCGTCGAGACCCAGTACTTC.

This clone has only one observation. V usage is TRBV6-5 and J usage is TRBJ1-5; a weak D match, TRBD1 (5 bases). V was shortened by 2 bases and J by 3 bases, with 8 bases between the two germline ends. CDR1 is MNHEY and CDR2 is SVGAGI in the germline V gene. CDR3 length equals 14 residues. The CDR3 coding sequence is TGTGCCAGCAGTTACGGGGGATTCAATCAGCCCCAGCATTTT. Protein product: CASSYGGFNQPQHF.

This chain joins TRBV6-5 and TRBJ1-5; D is perhaps TRBD1 (5 bases). Trimming removed 8 bases at V and 1 base at J, with 9 bases between. Germline V gives CDR1 MNHEY, CDR2 SVGAGI. The CDR3 loop spans 13 amino acids. For the CDR3, the DNA is TGTGCCAGCTCTTGGGGGAGCAATCAGCCCCAGCATTTT. Translating gives CASSWGSNQPQHF.

J is TRBJ2-7 and V is TRBV13, with D possibly being TRBD1 (5 bases). Germline V gives CDR1 PRHDT, CDR2 FYEKMQ (reference sequence). CDR3 size: 15 residues. The V end lost 5 bases, the J end lost 3 bases, and 17 bases lay between the germline ends. The CDR3 DNA sequence: TGTGCCAGCAGCGCCGGCCCCAGGGAAGACTACGAGCAGTACTTC. Translating it yields CASSAGPREDYEQYF.

The chain joins TRBV28 to TRBJ2-7; a weak D match, TRBD1 (6 bases). The CDR3 contains 13 residues. Trimming removed 4 bases from V and 4 bases from J, with 11 bases in between. Germline CDR1 reads MDHEN; CDR2 reads SYDVKM. CDR3 sequence: CASSSGDLYEQYF. The DNA of the CDR3 is TGTGCCAGCAGTTCAGGGGACCTGTACGAGCAGTACTTC.